This T cell receptor (beta chain) was observed in a study of T cells in localized non-small cell lung cancer. Study findings and constraints: The highest T cell clonality was in uninvolved adjacent lung, above tumor. Adjacent lung exhibited a median of 57 among the 100 most abundant tumor clones.

V was pared by 5 bases and J by 0 bases, with 15 bases between. This CDR3 is built from 15 residues. The germline gives CDR1 GTSNPN, CDR2 SVGIG (reference sequence). In the case of this clone: Its antigen is unknown.

Profiling relied on immunoSEQ multiplex PCR, and the TCRdb table lists in-frame clones only, not all of them. The sample consists of tens of thousands of clones, 80% to 85% of them appearing once. The sample in question was PBMCs, obtained before any cancer treatment. The receptor was isolated from a man between 40 and 70 years old with stage II lung adenocarcinoma. The rearrangement links TRBV30 to TRBJ2-3; the D gene is possibly TRBD2 (6 bases). The CDR3 nucleotides are TGTGCCTGGGTGGAGGGCAGGGAGAGCACAGATACGCAGTATTTT. Protein: CAWVEGRESTDTQYF.